Listed here are 30 T cell receptor beta chains from one sample, sequenced in a study of OX40 agonist ivuxolimab in advanced cancers. Libraries were made using the immunoSEQ multiplex PCR assay. TCRdb holds this immuneACCESS table with in-frame rearrangements only. Some clones are missing; in checked studies, unresolved V genes explain under half, and the rest has no known cause. Across this sample there are more than 45,000 clones, with approximately 90% seen only once. More than 9% of the sample belongs to the ten largest clones. This sample comprised CD4+ or CD8+ T cells sorted from blood, obtained in a trial of the OX40 agonist ivuxolimab. The receptors here all came from an adult with an advanced solid tumor such as melanoma, head and neck, liver or kidney cancer.

The gene calls are TRBV7-2 and TRBJ1-1; 8 nucleotides match TRBD1. V was clipped by 3 bases and J by 5 bases; unmatched bases: 11. Germline CDR1 is SGHTA and CDR2 is FQGNSA. CDR3 size: 16 residues. The DNA of the CDR3 is TGTGCCAGCAGCTTCGGACCGGACAGGGCGAAGACTGAAGCTTTCTTT. It specifies CASSFGPDRAKTEAFF. The full variable domain, its missing parts supplied by reference TRBV7-2 and TRBJ1-1, is GAGVSQSPSNKVTEKGKDVELRCDPISGHTALYWYRQSLGQGLEFLIYFQGNSAPDKSGLPSDRFSAERTGGSVSTLTIQRTQQEDSAVYLCASSFGPDRAKTEAFFGQGTRLTVV.

This rearrangement joins TRBV19 to TRBJ2-3; 8 positions match TRBD2. Germline V lookup: CDR1 LNHDA, CDR2 SQIVND (reference sequence). The CDR3 covers 15 residues. V trimming: 5 bases; J trimming: 0 bases; junction bases outside the gene matches: 4. As DNA, the CDR3 is TGTGCCAGTAGTTTACTAGCGGCTAGCACAGATACGCAGTATTTT. It codes for CASSLLAASTDTQYF.

This chain joins TRBV7-9 and TRBJ1-1; no definite D call. Germline assignment: CDR1 SEHNR and CDR2 FQNEAQ (reference sequence). This CDR3 comprises 14 residues. The V gene lost 1 base and the J gene lost 1 base, with 7 bases spanning the gap. CDR3 DNA: TGTGCCAGCAGCTTAGGTGGTGGGAACACTGAAGCTTTCTTT. Amino acids: CASSLGGGNTEAFF.

The genes are TRBV6-1 and TRBJ2-7, with D possibly being TRBD2 (6 bases). V shed 2 bases and J shed 6 bases, with 20 bases lying between them. Germline V CDR1 and CDR2: MNHNS, SASEGT. The CDR3 has 16 amino acids. The CDR3 loop reads CASSEMGGSHAVEQYF. The CDR3 DNA sequence: TGTGCCAGCAGTGAAATGGGGGGTTCACATGCTGTCGAGCAGTACTTC.

As DNA, the CDR3 is TGCGCCAGCAGCTTGTCCAGAGCAGCTAACTATGGCTACACCTTC. Its protein is CASSLSRAANYGYTF. This chain joins TRBV5-1 and TRBJ1-2; no definite D call. Germline lookup yields CDR1 SGHRS and CDR2 YFSETQ. CDR3 length: 15 residues. V was trimmed by 1 base and J by 0 bases, leaving 10 bases between them.

The CDR3 DNA sequence: TGTGCCAGCAGACCCAGACAGGGAAAGACCCAGTACTTC. Translated: CASRPRQGKTQYF. V usage is TRBV2 and J usage is TRBJ2-5; 7 nucleotides line up with TRBD1. Germline CDR1 and CDR2: SNHLY and FYNNEI. This CDR3 has 13 residues. The V gene end was trimmed by 6 bases and the J gene end by 6 bases; junction bases not matched to a gene: 7.

This rearrangement joins TRBV11-1 to TRBJ2-5; 11 bases agree with TRBD2. CDR3 size: 18 residues. Germline V CDR1 and CDR2: SGHAT, FQDESV (reference sequence). The trim removed 3 bases at V and 5 bases at J, leaving 14 bases unmatched. CDR3 in DNA: TGTGCCAGCAGCTTTCAAGTAGCGGGAGGGCCTTTAGTGGAGACCCAGTACTTC. Protein sequence: CASSFQVAGGPLVETQYF.

The chain couples TRBV5-6 to TRBJ1-1; weak D call: TRBD1 (5 bases). This CDR3 contains 14 residues. From germline, CDR1 is SGHDT and CDR2 YYEEEE. Trimming cost V 4 bases and J 8 bases, with 18 bases left between them. In DNA, the CDR3 is TGTGCCAGCAGCCCTTGGGGGGGGAAGATGGAAGCTTTCTTT. It translates to CASSPWGGKMEAFF.

V and J are TRBV29-1 and TRBJ2-7; the match to TRBD1 covers 7 bases. The CDR3 covers 12 residues. The junction had 4 bases not matched to a gene; V was cut back by 6 bases and J by 2 bases. Germline V gives CDR1 SQVTM, CDR2 ANQGSEA. The CDR3 reads CSVTTGPYEQYF. The CDR3 region has the DNA TGCAGCGTGACGACAGGGCCCTACGAGCAGTACTTC.

The CDR3 region has the DNA TGCGCCAGCAGCCCCCAAGCGGGGGCTTCTCAGCCCCAGCATTTT. Translated, it gives CASSPQAGASQPQHF. The genes are TRBV4-1 and TRBJ1-5; D is possibly TRBD1 (6 bases). V was cut by 4 bases and J by 6 bases, with 16 bases left in between. This CDR3 contains 15 residues. Per the germline V gene, CDR1 is MGHRA and CDR2 is YSYEKL.

This clone has just a few counts. V gene TRBV11-2 combines with J gene TRBJ2-7; D is ambiguous. The CDR3 runs to 12 residues. Trimming removed 5 bases from V and 6 bases from J, with 11 bases in between. Germline loops: CDR1 SGHAT, CDR2 FQNNGV. DNA for the CDR3: TGTGCCAGCAGCCCCCCCACTCGCGAGCAGTACTTC. Translating gives CASSPPTREQYF. Using reference TRBV11-2 and TRBJ2-7 for the parts outside the CDR3, the full variable domain is EAGVAQSPRYKIIEKRQSVAFWCNPISGHATLYWYQQILGQGPKLLIQFQNNGVVDDSQLPKDRFSAERLKGVDSTLKIQPAKLEDSAVYLCASSPPTREQYFGPGTRLTVT.

The genes are TRBV29-1 and TRBJ2-5, with 8 positions matching TRBD2. J gave up 5 bases and V 5 bases, and 4 bases lay outside the gene matches. The CDR3 is 12 residues long. Germline V gives CDR1 SQVTM, CDR2 ANQGSEA. DNA for the CDR3: TGCAGCGTTAGCGGGAGACCGGAGACCCAGTACTTC. Encoded protein: CSVSGRPETQYF.

About this clone: A much more abundant neighbour one base away suggests this may be a read error. The J gene is TRBJ2-2, the V gene TRBV11-2; D is undetermined. This CDR3 contains 11 residues. CDR1 and CDR2 (germline): SGHAT, FQNNGV. Trimming cost V 2 bases and J 7 bases, with 2 bases left between them. The CDR3 nucleotides read TGTGCCAGCAGCTTAATCGGGGAGCTGTTTTTT. Translating gives CASSLIGELFF.

This chain connects TRBV2 to TRBJ1-5; D is uncertain. CDR3 size: 14 residues. The V end lost 11 bases, the J end lost 2 bases, and 16 bases lay between the germline ends. Germline CDR1 and CDR2: SNHLY and FYNNEI. For the CDR3, the DNA is TGTGCCCGCCAGGCGGCGGAGGGCAATCAGCCCCAGCATTTT. Translated: CARQAAEGNQPQHF.

The chain uses TRBV4-3 and TRBJ1-2, with D hard to call. Germline values: CDR1 LGHNA, CDR2 YSLEER. V was cut by 4 bases and J by 5 bases, with 11 bases left in between. There are 13 residues in the CDR3. CDR3: CASSPERTYGYTF. For the CDR3, the DNA is TGCGCCAGCAGCCCGGAACGCACTTATGGCTACACCTTC.

The chain joins TRBV27 to TRBJ2-1, with 9 bases that match TRBD1. In germline, CDR1 is MNHEY, CDR2 SMNVEV (reference sequence). The CDR3 covers 16 residues. J lost 9 bases, V lost 7 bases, and 16 bases had no gene match. The CDR3 DNA reads as TGTGCCAGCAAGGAGGCGGGGACAGGGATTCAGGTTGAGCAGTTCTTC. Translation gives CASKEAGTGIQVEQFF.

The chain is built from TRBV2 and TRBJ2-1, with 8 bases that match TRBD2. V lost 2 bases, J lost 2 bases, and 2 bases stayed unmatched. The CDR3 covers 15 residues. Germline V gene lookup returns CDR1 SNHLY and CDR2 FYNNEI. CDR3 DNA sequence: TGTGCCAGCAGTGAACGCGGGGGGCCCTACAATGAGCAGTTCTTC. Protein product: CASSERGGPYNEQFF.

This clone was picked up a small number of times. The V call is TRBV30, the J call TRBJ1-1; 9 bases agree with TRBD1. The CDR3 contains 17 residues. V dropped 1 base and J dropped 3; count of bases not matched to a gene: 12. Germline V gene data show CDR1 as GTSNPN and CDR2 as SVGIG (reference sequence). The CDR3 spells CAWSGRDRVYKDTEAFF. In DNA, the CDR3 is TGTGCCTGGAGTGGACGGGACAGGGTCTATAAGGACACTGAAGCTTTCTTT. The whole variable domain, remainder taken from reference TRBV30 and TRBJ1-1, is SQTIHQWPATLVQPVGSPLSLECTVEGTSNPNLYWYRQAAGRGLQLLFYSVGIGQISSEVPQNLSASRPQDRQFILSSKKLLLSDSGFYLCAWSGRDRVYKDTEAFFGQGTRLTVV.

This chain links TRBV15 with TRBJ2-7; no clear D. From germline, CDR1 is LNHNV and CDR2 YYDKDF (reference sequence). Between the trimmed V and J ends, which lost 5 bases and 2 bases, there was a span of 25 bases. The CDR3 contains 18 residues. The CDR3 DNA reads TGTGCCACCAGCCCCTCCCGGGCCGTCGGCCGTAGGACCTACGAGCAGTACTTC. This codes for CATSPSRAVGRRTYEQYF.

This chain connects TRBV2 to TRBJ1-2, with unresolved D. This CDR3 comprises 11 residues. Germline lookup yields CDR1 SNHLY and CDR2 FYNNEI. Trimming pared 2 bases from V and 13 bases from J, leaving 11 bases between. The chain's CDR3 is CASSETRGATF. CDR3 coding DNA: TGTGCCAGCAGTGAAACGCGGGGTGCCACCTTC. The full variable domain, rest sourced from reference TRBV2 and TRBJ1-2, is EPEVTQTPSHQVTQMGQEVILRCVPISNHLYFYWYRQILGQKVEFLVSFYNNEISEKSEIFDDQFSVERPDGSNFTLKIRSTKLEDSAMYFCASSETRGATFGSGTRLTVV.

V usage is TRBV9 and J usage is TRBJ2-1; D is possibly TRBD2 (6 bases). The V gene lost 7 bases and the J gene lost 0 bases, with 14 bases spanning the gap. Germline CDR1 and CDR2: SGDLS and YYNGEE. CDR3 size: 15 residues. The CDR3 nucleotides are TGTGCCAGCGGGCCCCCGGGACTCTCCTACAATGAGCAGTTCTTC. Protein: CASGPPGLSYNEQFF.

This clone came up a few times. The CDR3 nucleotides are TGTGCCAGTAGTATTGCTTTGGGGGGTATCACTGAAGCTTTCTTT. It specifies CASSIALGGITEAFF. V and J are TRBV19 and TRBJ1-1, with D maybe TRBD1 (5 bases). Trimming pared 3 bases from V and 4 bases from J, leaving 15 bases between. The germline CDR1 and CDR2 sequences are LNHDA and SQIVND (reference sequence). CDR3 length: 15 amino acids. Based on the CDR3 plus reference TRBV19 and TRBJ1-1, the full variable domain is DGGITQSPKYLFRKEGQNVTLSCEQNLNHDAMYWYRQDPGQGLRLIYYSQIVNDFQKGDIAEGYSVSREKKESFPLTVTSAQKNPTAFYLCASSIALGGITEAFFGQGTRLTVV.

This clone was recorded once. The V and J genes are TRBV11-2 and TRBJ2-7; D possibly corresponds to TRBD1 (7 bases). Germline V gene data show CDR1 as SGHAT and CDR2 as FQNNGV. CDR3 size: 13 residues. V shed 5 bases and J shed 2 bases, with 10 bases lying between them. The CDR3 spells CASSAGQTYEQYV. The CDR3, as DNA: TGTGCCAGCAGCGCGGGACAGACCTACGAGCAGTACGTC.

This chain uses TRBV11-2 with TRBJ2-5; D not resolved. CDR3 size: 13 residues. The germline gives CDR1 SGHAT, CDR2 FQNNGV. Trimming took off 3 bases at V and 0 bases at J, with 5 bases between the two ends. The CDR3 reads CASSFWYQETQYF. CDR3 nucleotides: TGTGCCAGCAGCTTTTGGTACCAAGAGACCCAGTACTTC.

This CDR3 is CASSLEGAWYEQYF. Written as DNA, the CDR3 is TGTGCCAGCAGTTTAGAGGGGGCTTGGTACGAGCAGTACTTC. The rearrangement uses TRBV28 and TRBJ2-7; 7 nucleotides line up with TRBD1. This CDR3 has 14 residues. Unmatched junction bases numbered 5, after V lost 2 bases and J lost 4 bases. Germline assignment: CDR1 MDHEN and CDR2 SYDVKM.

This clone showed up just once. This rearrangement joins TRBV29-1 to TRBJ2-7; 7 bases are a match to TRBD1. V lost 4 bases to trimming and J lost 5 bases; unmatched junction nucleotides: 5. Germline V gene data show CDR1 as SQVTM and CDR2 as ANQGSEA. The CDR3 runs to 12 residues. Here the CDR3 DNA reads TGCAGCGTTGTGGGACAGCCCCACGAGCAGTACTTC. Protein product: CSVVGQPHEQYF.

The gene calls are TRBV6-1 and TRBJ2-5, with 9 positions matching TRBD2. Germline V lookup: CDR1 MNHNS, CDR2 SASEGT. This CDR3 spans 15 amino acids. Trimming removed 5 bases from V and 1 base from J; junction bases left unmatched: 5. The CDR3 coding sequence is TGTGCCAGCAGTTCCGGACTAGCGACCCAAGAGACCCAGTACTTC. Translating gives CASSSGLATQETQYF.

Only one count was recorded for this clone. The chain carries TRBV7-2 and TRBJ1-1; D not resolved. The V gene lost 5 bases and the J gene lost 4 bases, with 8 bases spanning the gap. The CDR3 contains 12 residues. The germline V gene encodes CDR1 SGHTA and CDR2 FQGNSA. CDR3 sequence (DNA): TGTGCCAGCAGCCCAGGTACCACTGAAGCTTTCTTT. Its translation: CASSPGTTEAFF. The whole variable domain, remainder taken from reference TRBV7-2 and TRBJ1-1, is GAGVSQSPSNKVTEKGKDVELRCDPISGHTALYWYRQSLGQGLEFLIYFQGNSAPDKSGLPSDRFSAERTGGSVSTLTIQRTQQEDSAVYLCASSPGTTEAFFGQGTRLTVV.

The CDR3: CAPKGHGNYEQYF. Written as DNA, the CDR3 is TGTGCCCCAAAGGGACACGGGAACTACGAGCAGTACTTC. The V gene is TRBV28, the J gene TRBJ2-7; D might be TRBD1 (6 bases). This CDR3 has 13 amino acids. Germline V lookup: CDR1 MDHEN, CDR2 SYDVKM. With 11 bases removed from V and 3 bases from J, the gap between germline ends came to 17 bases. The full variable domain, its missing parts supplied by reference TRBV28 and TRBJ2-7, is DVKVTQSSRYLVKRTGEKVFLECVQDMDHENMFWYRQDPGLGLRLIYFSYDVKMKEKGDIPEGYSVSREKKERFSLILESASTNQTSMYLCAPKGHGNYEQYFGPGTRLTVT.

This chain connects TRBV4-3 to TRBJ2-2; a weak D match, TRBD2 (6 bases). In germline, CDR1 is LGHNA, CDR2 YSLEER. Trimming pared 3 bases from V and 4 bases from J, leaving 12 bases between. There are 15 residues in the CDR3. The CDR3 nucleotides are TGCGCCAGCAGCCAGCGGGAATGGGCCACCGGGGAGCTGTTTTTT. Translated, it gives CASSQREWATGELFF.